This TCR beta chain was found in a study of regulatory T cells in long-lasting Graves disease. As to time point: persistent/refractory GD, antithyroid drugs over 5 years with positive TRAb. RNA from PBMCs was the source of the TCR library. The CDR3 runs 11 residues. Construction of the TCR beta libraries employed iRepertoire HTBI primers in conjunction with Arm-PCR of CDR3 regions. TCRdb ran MiXCR on the multiplex PCR reads and lists one entry per CDR3 protein. The repertoire holds 600,000 to 800,000 distinct CDR3 sequences, with 30% as singletons. The sample holds many counts of this clonotype. Germline and junction disagree at one end, which may indicate a read error.

The specimen was peripheral blood mononuclear cells (PBMCs), collected when the disease was refractory, from a patient treated with antithyroid drugs. This chain uses TRBV12-3 or TRBV12-4 with TRBJ1-1, with D unresolved. The source is a female donor with Graves disease. The CDR3 reads CASSLVSEAFF. Written as DNA, the CDR3 is TGTGCCAGCAGCTTAGTGTCTGAAGCTTTCTTT.